The 8 T cell receptor beta chains presented below share a single source sample, sequenced in a study of shared clonotypes between healthy human individuals. TCRdb's copy holds only in-frame clones and misses some; the assay was immunoSEQ multiplex PCR. The sample gives about 700,000 clones, around 67% of which show up once; around 1.6% is in the top ten. The sequenced material came from memory CD4+ T cells sorted from blood. Subset of the sample: CD45RA-negative fraction. The receptors were sampled from a woman aged 25 to 39 in good health.

The rearrangement joins TRBV5-6 to TRBJ2-1, with D possibly matching TRBD1 (6 bases). The CDR3 is 18 residues long. Germline CDR1 is SGHDT and CDR2 is YYEEEE. Between the trimmed V and J ends, which lost 4 bases and 8 bases, there was a span of 28 bases. In nucleotides, the CDR3 is TGTGCCAGCAGCCCTGTACAGGGTGCGGTCAAAATGGTAGATGAGCAGTTCTTC. As protein: CASSPVQGAVKMVDEQFF.

In this sample, this clone turned up a few times. CDR3 region: CASSQSKAAQGANVLTF. CDR3 nucleotide sequence: TGCGCCAGCAGTCAATCTAAAGCGGCGCAAGGGGCCAACGTCCTGACTTTC. The chain uses TRBV23-1 and TRBJ2-6; D is perhaps TRBD2 (5 bases). TRBV23-1 qualifies as an ORF whose function is uncertain. Between the trimmed V and J ends, which lost 0 bases and 4 bases, there was a span of 13 bases. CDR3 length: 17 amino acids.

The chain couples TRBV5-1 to TRBJ2-1; possible D gene TRBD2, 6 bases. Trimming cost V 2 bases and J 9 bases, with 21 bases left between them. The V gene's germline CDR1 is SGHRS and CDR2 YFSETQ. The CDR3 runs to 16 residues. The CDR3 sequence is CASSLTLLADSGEQFF. The CDR3 DNA follows: TGCGCCAGCAGCTTAACTCTTTTAGCGGATTCTGGTGAGCAGTTCTTC.

This clone showed up many times. The gene calls are TRBV19 and TRBJ1-5; 8 nucleotides line up with TRBD1. This CDR3 contains 16 residues. The V segment lost 5 bases and the J segment 6 bases; nucleotides outside the gene matches: 12. In germline, CDR1 is LNHDA, CDR2 SQIVND (reference sequence). The CDR3 coding sequence is TGTGCCAGTAGTTCATCAGGGGGCGCATTTAGTCAGCCCCAGCATTTT. Translation: CASSSSGGAFSQPQHF.

The genes are TRBV4-1 and TRBJ2-7, with D tentatively TRBD2 (6 bases). V was cut by 1 base and J by 2 bases, with 9 bases left in between. The CDR3 contains 14 residues. The germline gives CDR1 MGHRA, CDR2 YSYEKL. The CDR3 protein is CASSQAPGAYEQYF. The CDR3, as DNA: TGCGCCAGCAGCCAAGCCCCGGGGGCCTACGAGCAGTACTTC.

The chain uses TRBV10-1 and TRBJ1-1; unclear D gene. This CDR3 is built from 13 residues. V was trimmed by 0 bases and J by 10 bases, leaving 12 bases between them. Germline CDR1 and CDR2: WNHNN and SYGVQD (reference sequence). In DNA form, the CDR3 reads TGCGCCAGCAGTGAGTCTGGGCGAGGCCGAGCTTTCTTT. It specifies CASSESGRGRAFF.

This clone is a singleton in its sample. The chain carries TRBV30 and TRBJ2-3; 12 nucleotides line up with TRBD2. This CDR3 is built from 15 residues. CDR1 and CDR2 (germline): GTSNPN, SVGIG (reference sequence). V was pared by 3 bases and J by 2 bases, with 3 bases of the junction left unmatched. As DNA, the CDR3 is TGTGCCTGGAGCGGACTAGCGGGGTACACAGATACGCAGTATTTT. Amino acid sequence: CAWSGLAGYTDTQYF. Full variable domain (outside the CDR3, taken from reference TRBV30 and TRBJ2-3): SQTIHQWPATLVQPVGSPLSLECTVEGTSNPNLYWYRQAAGRGLQLLFYSVGIGQISSEVPQNLSASRPQDRQFILSSKKLLLSDSGFYLCAWSGLAGYTDTQYFGPGTRLTVL.

This clone was seen more than once but under ten times. The V and J genes are TRBV28 and TRBJ2-7; the match to TRBD1 covers 7 bases. The junction had 18 bases not matched to a gene; V was cut back by 7 bases and J by 3 bases. Germline lookup yields CDR1 MDHEN and CDR2 SYDVKM. CDR3 length: 17 amino acids. The CDR3 loop reads CASTLAGAGGPSYEQYF. The CDR3 nucleotides read TGTGCCAGCACCCTAGCCGGGGCAGGGGGACCGAGCTACGAGCAGTACTTC.